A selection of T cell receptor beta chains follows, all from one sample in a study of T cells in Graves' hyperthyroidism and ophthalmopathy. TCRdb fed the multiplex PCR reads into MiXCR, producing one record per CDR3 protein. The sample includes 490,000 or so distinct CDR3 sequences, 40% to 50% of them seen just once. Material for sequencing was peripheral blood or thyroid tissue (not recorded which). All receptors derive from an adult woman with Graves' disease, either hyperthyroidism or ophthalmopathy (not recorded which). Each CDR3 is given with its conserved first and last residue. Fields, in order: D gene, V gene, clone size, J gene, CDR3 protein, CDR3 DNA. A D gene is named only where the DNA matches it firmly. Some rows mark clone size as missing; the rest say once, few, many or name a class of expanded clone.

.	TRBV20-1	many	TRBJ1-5	CSARPRPSNQPQHF	TGCAGTGCTAGACCCCGACCTAGCAATCAGCCCCAGCATTTT
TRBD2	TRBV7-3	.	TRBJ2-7	CASSSKVAGFSYEQYF	TGTGCCAGCAGCTCTAAGGTAGCGGGATTCTCCTACGAGCAGTACTTC
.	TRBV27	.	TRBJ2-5	CASKGTGQETQYF	TGTGCCAGCAAGGGGACGGGGCAAGAGACCCAGTACTTC
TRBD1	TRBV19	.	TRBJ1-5	CASSLTGGEETQHF	TGTGCCAGTAGTTTGACAGGGGGCGAGGAGACCCAGCATTTT
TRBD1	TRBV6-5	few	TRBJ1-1	CASSYSGRGQGEAFF	TGTGCCAGCAGTTACTCGGGGCGTGGACAGGGGGAAGCTTTCTTT
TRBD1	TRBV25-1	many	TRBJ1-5	CASAPQGGQPQHF	TGTGCCAGCGCTCCACAGGGGGGTCAGCCCCAGCATTTT
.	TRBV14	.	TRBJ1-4	CASSQVAANEKLFF	TGTGCCAGCAGCCAAGTGGCGGCTAATGAAAAACTGTTTTTT
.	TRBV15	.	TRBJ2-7	CASSHGSGSEQYF	TGTGCCAGCTCACACGGATCGGGGAGCGAGCAGTACTTC
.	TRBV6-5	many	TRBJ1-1	CASSYSGEGMNTEAFF	TGTGCCAGCAGTTACTCGGGGGAAGGTATGAACACTGAAGCTTTCTTT
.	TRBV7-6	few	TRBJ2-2	CASSARDSTGELFF	TGTGCCAGCAGCGCCCGGGACTCCACCGGGGAGCTGTTTTTT
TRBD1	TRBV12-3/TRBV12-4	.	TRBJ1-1	CASSERRRGRGETFF	TGTGCCAGCAGTGAACGGAGAAGGGGGCGCGGCGAGACTTTCTTT
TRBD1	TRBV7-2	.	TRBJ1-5	CASSIGGAGQPQHF	TGTGCCAGCAGCATAGGGGGCGCAGGACAGCCCCAGCATTTT
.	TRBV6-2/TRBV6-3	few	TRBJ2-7	CASSYGVGIGPLEQYF	TGTGCCAGCAGTTACGGGGTAGGAATTGGGCCTCTCGAGCAGTACTTC
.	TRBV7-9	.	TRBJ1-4	CASSLVGLAGDEKLFF	TGTGCCAGCAGCTTAGTGGGACTAGCGGGAGATGAAAAACTGTTTTTT
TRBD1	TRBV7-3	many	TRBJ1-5	CASSLSTGHSNQPQHF	TGTGCCAGCAGCTTATCGACAGGGCATAGCAATCAGCCCCAGCATTTT
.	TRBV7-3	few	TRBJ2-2	CASSLRTAGELFF	TGTGCCAGCAGCTTAAGAACGGCCGGGGAGCTGTTTTTT
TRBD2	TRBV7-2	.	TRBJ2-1	CASSTSGIHNEQFF	TGTGCCAGCAGCACTAGCGGTATTCACAATGAGCAGTTCTTC
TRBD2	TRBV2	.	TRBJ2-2	CASREISGMFSGELFF	TGTGCCAGCAGAGAAATTAGCGGGATGTTCAGCGGGGAGCTGTTTTTT
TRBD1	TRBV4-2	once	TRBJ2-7	CASTQGGDEQYF	TGTGCCAGCACACAGGGGGGCGACGAGCAGTACTTC
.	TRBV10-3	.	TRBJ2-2	CAIREVDSSNTGELFF	TGTGCCATCAGGGAGGTGGACAGTTCGAACACCGGGGAGCTGTTTTTT
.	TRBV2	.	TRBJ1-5	CASSLYGRARQPQHF	TGTGCCAGCAGTTTATATGGCAGGGCGCGTCAGCCCCAGCATTTT
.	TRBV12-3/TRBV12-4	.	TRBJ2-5	CASMKWVQGQETQYF	TGTGCCAGCATGAAGTGGGTCCAGGGCCAAGAGACCCAGTACTTC
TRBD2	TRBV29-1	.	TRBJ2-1	CSVEAGTGGRALGEQFF	TGCAGCGTTGAAGCTGGCACGGGGGGGAGGGCCCTTGGAGAGCAGTTCTTC
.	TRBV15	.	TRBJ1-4	CATSRQGEKLFF	TGTGCCACCAGCCGCCAGGGAGAAAAACTGTTTTTT
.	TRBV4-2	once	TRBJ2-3	CASSQVPGSTDTQYF	TGTGCCAGCAGCCAAGTACCAGGCAGCACAGATACGCAGTATTTT
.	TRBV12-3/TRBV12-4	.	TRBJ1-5	CASSSQTGGQQPQHF	TGTGCCAGCAGTTCTCAAACAGGAGGGCAACAGCCCCAGCATTTT
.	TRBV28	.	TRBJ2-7	CASSQLGGEQYF	TGTGCCAGCAGTCAACTAGGCGGAGAGCAGTACTTC
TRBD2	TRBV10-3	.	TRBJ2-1	CAISLSGSNEQFF	TGTGCCATCAGTCTTAGCGGGAGTAATGAGCAGTTCTTC
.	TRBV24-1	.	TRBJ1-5	CATAGDNQPQHF	TGTGCCACCGCAGGGGACAATCAGCCCCAGCATTTT
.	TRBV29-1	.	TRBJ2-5	CSVRRIETQYF	TGCAGCGTCAGGAGGATTGAGACCCAGTACTTC
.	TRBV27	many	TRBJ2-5	CASSLRAWGRQETQYF	TGTGCCAGCAGTTTACGCGCCTGGGGCCGGCAAGAGACCCAGTACTTC
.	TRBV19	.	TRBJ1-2	CASSIPGKGDGYTF	TGTGCCAGTAGTATCCCCGGTAAAGGAGATGGCTACACCTTC
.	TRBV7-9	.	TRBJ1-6	CASSLGGYLRSPLHF	TGTGCCAGCAGCTTAGGGGGCTACCTGCGTTCACCCCTCCACTTT
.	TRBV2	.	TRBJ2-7	CASSVTGSSYEQYF	TGTGCCAGCAGTGTGACAGGTAGCTCCTACGAGCAGTACTTC
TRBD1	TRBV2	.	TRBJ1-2	CASTLDRVAMGAKGYTF	TGTGCCAGCACCCTGGACAGGGTGGCTATGGGTGCGAAAGGCTACACCTTC
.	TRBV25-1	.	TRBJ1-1	CASFEGNTEAFF	TGTGCCAGTTTCGAGGGGAACACTGAAGCTTTCTTT
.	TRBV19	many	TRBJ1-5	CASSKTLDGVGQPQHF	TGTGCCAGTAGTAAGACGTTGGACGGGGTTGGTCAGCCCCAGCATTTT
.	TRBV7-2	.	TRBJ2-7	CASSRDREGEQYF	TGTGCCAGCAGCCGAGACAGGGAGGGCGAGCAGTACTTC
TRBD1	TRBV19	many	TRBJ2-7	CASSIKGDSSYEQYF	TGTGCCAGTAGTATAAAGGGGGACAGCTCCTACGAGCAGTACTTC
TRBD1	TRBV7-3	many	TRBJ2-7	CASSIRQGTSDEQYF	TGTGCCAGCAGCATCAGACAGGGAACATCCGACGAGCAGTACTTC
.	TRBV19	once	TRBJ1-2	CASSPLVSSNLGYGYTF	TGTGCCAGTAGTCCGCTCGTGAGCTCCAACTTAGGCTATGGCTACACCTTC
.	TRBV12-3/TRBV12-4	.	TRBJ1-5	CASSFVGRIGTDRQPQHF	TGTGCCAGCAGTTTTGTGGGCAGGATCGGGACGGACCGACAGCCCCAGCATTTT
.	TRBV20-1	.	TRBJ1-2	CSAPTGRGYYGYTF	TGCAGTGCTCCCACGGGTCGTGGTTACTATGGCTACACCTTC
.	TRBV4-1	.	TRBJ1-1	CSVPPGVMNTEAFF	TGCAGCGTCCCCCCAGGGGTAATGAACACTGAAGCTTTCTTT
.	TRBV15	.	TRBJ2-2	CATSRDPRGTGELFF	TGTGCCACCAGCAGAGATCCCAGGGGAACCGGGGAGCTGTTTTTT
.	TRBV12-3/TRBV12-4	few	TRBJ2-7	CASSPGILGSYEQYF	TGTGCCAGCAGTCCCGGGATTCTCGGCTCCTACGAGCAGTACTTC
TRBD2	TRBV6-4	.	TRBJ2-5	CASSDRLAGGWTQYF	TGTGCCAGCAGTGACAGACTAGCGGGGGGTTGGACCCAGTACTTC